The 26 T cell receptor beta chains below come from one sample, sequenced in a study of blood T cell repertoires in COVID-19. TCRdb's table, derived via immunoSEQ multiplex PCR, lists solely in-frame clones and lacks some. The sample holds under 250,000 clones, roughly 80% seen once. Sequenced: PBMCs or T cells enriched from blood (not recorded which). The receptors originated from a man in his 60s who had recovered from COVID-19.

The chain links TRBV19 to TRBJ1-3; D is unresolved. This CDR3 comprises 16 residues. V was cut by 2 bases and J by 0 bases, with 11 bases left in between. The germline V gene has CDR1 LNHDA and CDR2 SQIVND (reference sequence). CDR3 region: CASSINGVSSGNTIYF. The CDR3 nucleotides read TGTGCCAGTAGTATAAATGGAGTGTCCTCTGGAAACACCATATATTTT.

The rearrangement uses TRBV7-2 and TRBJ1-1; D possibly corresponds to TRBD1 (5 bases). Germline V gene sequence: CDR1 SGHTA, CDR2 FQGNSA. The CDR3 extends over 15 amino acids. Trimming pared 0 bases from V and 2 bases from J, leaving 10 bases between. CDR3 loop: CASSLAGRLNTEAFF. The CDR3 region has the DNA TGTGCCAGCAGCTTAGCGGGGCGGCTTAACACTGAAGCTTTCTTT. The whole variable domain, remainder taken from reference TRBV7-2 and TRBJ1-1, is GAGVSQSPSNKVTEKGKDVELRCDPISGHTALYWYRQSLGQGLEFLIYFQGNSAPDKSGLPSDRFSAERTGGSVSTLTIQRTQQEDSAVYLCASSLAGRLNTEAFFGQGTRLTVV.

The CDR3 loop is CASSHYRGKNIQYF. In DNA, the CDR3 is TGTGCCAGCAGCCACTACAGGGGAAAAAACATTCAGTACTTC. The chain has TRBV3-1 (or the pseudogene TRBV3-2) and TRBJ2-4; 7 bases line up with TRBD1. Trimming cost V 3 bases and J 4 bases; bases outside gene matches: 3. Germline CDR1 LGHDT, CDR2 YNNKEL (reference sequence). CDR3 length: 14 amino acids.

The chain couples TRBV14 to TRBJ2-1; 13 bases fit TRBD2. V shed 6 bases, J shed 4 bases, and the junction held 9 bases outside the gene matches. Germline V gives CDR1 SGHDN, CDR2 FVKESK. This CDR3 is built from 17 residues. The CDR3 sequence: CASSYLTSGGFYNEQFF. The CDR3 nucleotides are TGTGCCAGCAGTTATTTGACTAGCGGGGGGTTTTACAATGAGCAGTTCTTC.

The chain combines TRBV19 with TRBJ1-5; D possibly corresponds to TRBD1 (5 bases). The germline V and J ends were trimmed by 3 bases and 6 bases, with 12 bases remaining between them. Germline-derived CDR1 and CDR2 are LNHDA and SQIVND (reference sequence). The CDR3 contains 14 residues. The DNA for the CDR3 is TGTGCCAGTAGTATCGACGGGGGTGGTCAGCCCCAGCATTTT. Amino acid sequence: CASSIDGGGQPQHF.

This rearrangement joins TRBV2 to TRBJ2-7; TRBD1 matches 8 bases. CDR3 length: 16 residues. The V gene end was trimmed by 7 bases and the J gene end by 1 base; junction bases not matched to a gene: 12. CDR1 and CDR2 from the germline V gene are SNHLY and FYNNEI. CDR3 amino acids: CASIIGRTGRSYEQYF. The CDR3 DNA follows: TGTGCCAGCATAATAGGGAGGACAGGGAGGTCCTACGAGCAGTACTTC. Using reference TRBV2 and TRBJ2-7 for the parts outside the CDR3, the full variable domain is EPEVTQTPSHQVTQMGQEVILRCVPISNHLYFYWYRQILGQKVEFLVSFYNNEISEKSEIFDDQFSVERPDGSNFTLKIRSTKLEDSAMYFCASIIGRTGRSYEQYFGPGTRLTVT.

The rearrangement links TRBV5-1 to TRBJ2-1, with 8 positions matching TRBD2. The junction had 12 bases not matched to a gene; V was cut back by 5 bases and J by 8 bases. CDR1 is SGHRS and CDR2 is YFSETQ in the germline V gene. The CDR3 runs to 15 residues. CDR3 amino acids: CASRIFGGAGYEQFF. The CDR3, as DNA: TGCGCCAGCAGGATTTTCGGGGGGGCTGGATATGAGCAGTTCTTC.

CDR3 sequence (DNA): TGTGCCAGGACGGCGTATGGCGGCGTGTACGGCTACACCTTC. It is translated as CARTAYGGVYGYTF. The V call is TRBV6-9, the J call TRBJ1-2, with D hard to call. The CDR3 extends over 14 amino acids. Trimming removed 9 bases from V and 8 bases from J, with 22 bases in between. The germline gives CDR1 MNHGY, CDR2 SVAAGI.

The chain is built from TRBV27 and TRBJ1-5, with D possibly TRBD1 on 5 matching bases. Germline V gives CDR1 MNHEY, CDR2 SMNVEV (reference sequence). This CDR3 spans 17 amino acids. Trimming took 8 bases from V and 0 from J, leaving 20 bases between them. Written as DNA, the CDR3 is TGTGCCAGCCCTACGGGGGACGCAAGGAATAGCAATCAGCCCCAGCATTTT. It specifies CASPTGDARNSNQPQHF.

The V gene is TRBV12-3 or TRBV12-4, the J gene TRBJ1-2; D is ambiguous. The CDR3 has 13 residues. Trimming took off 0 bases at V and 4 bases at J, with 6 bases between the two ends. CDR3 residues: CASSLAAGYGYTF. The CDR3 DNA follows: TGTGCCAGCAGTTTAGCGGCAGGCTATGGCTACACCTTC.

This clone has a handful of counts. The chain links TRBV5-1 to TRBJ2-3, with unresolved D. Germline lookup yields CDR1 SGHRS and CDR2 YFSETQ. V lost 1 base to trimming and J lost 4 bases, with 7 bases between them. This CDR3 has 13 amino acids. The CDR3 DNA sequence: TGCGCCAGCAGCTTGCTTGCGGCAGATACGCAGTATTTT. Its protein is CASSLLAADTQYF.

The rearrangement joins TRBV11-3 to TRBJ2-2; D gene uncertain. CDR3 size: 14 residues. V lost 5 bases and J lost 4, with 11 bases in between. Germline V gene sequence: CDR1 SGHNT, CDR2 YENEEA. The CDR3 DNA is TGTGCCAGCAGCCCCCAGAGGCCCACCGGGGAGCTGTTTTTT. Protein: CASSPQRPTGELFF.

CDR3 sequence (DNA): TGTGCCAGCAGCGTGACAGGCTCCTACGAGCAGTACTTC. Its translation: CASSVTGSYEQYF. The chain links TRBV9 to TRBJ2-7; TRBD1 is a possible D gene (6 bases). Germline V gene sequence: CDR1 SGDLS, CDR2 YYNGEE. CDR3 length: 13 residues. V was clipped by 2 bases and J by 0 bases, with 6 bases between them.

CDR3 in DNA: TGTGCCAGCAGTTACTCGGGGACAGATAACACCGGGGAGCTGTTTTTT. It is translated as CASSYSGTDNTGELFF. J is TRBJ2-2 and V is TRBV6-5, with 7 positions matching TRBD1. The germline CDR1 and CDR2 sequences are MNHEY and SVGAGI. V lost 0 bases to trimming and J lost 2 bases; unmatched junction nucleotides: 3. The CDR3 spans 16 residues.

A remark on this clone: Other DNA sequences in this specimen translate into the identical CDR3. V usage is TRBV5-1 and J usage is TRBJ1-5; tentative D call: TRBD1 (6 bases). V was pared by 0 bases and J by 2 bases, with 6 bases between. CDR3 size: 14 residues. Looked up from germline, CDR1 is SGHRS and CDR2 is YFSETQ. The CDR3 sequence: CASSLEGGNQPQHF. The CDR3 nucleotides are TGCGCCAGCAGCTTGGAGGGGGGCAATCAGCCCCAGCATTTT.

The chain has TRBV7-3 and TRBJ2-2, with 11 bases that match TRBD1. V lost 5 bases, J lost 6 bases, and 5 bases stayed unmatched. The germline V gene has CDR1 SGHTA and CDR2 FQGTGA. This CDR3 is 15 amino acids long. The CDR3 spells CASSRGQGESGELFF. The CDR3 coding sequence is TGTGCCAGCAGCCGGGGACAGGGGGAGTCCGGGGAGCTGTTTTTT.

The chain couples TRBV5-1 to TRBJ1-1, with a possible D match to TRBD1 (6 bases). The CDR3 covers 16 residues. Germline lookup yields CDR1 SGHRS and CDR2 YFSETQ. V dropped 3 bases and J dropped 1 base, with 16 bases sitting between them. CDR3 nucleotides: TGCGCCAGCAGCTCTAACAGGGTTCGGGGGAACACTGAAGCTTTCTTT. The encoded protein is CASSSNRVRGNTEAFF.

The chain joins TRBV18 to TRBJ1-1, with D unresolved. The germline gives CDR1 KGHSH, CDR2 LQKENI. Deletions cut 5 bases from V and 0 bases from J, with 13 bases between. This CDR3 comprises 15 residues. CDR3 in DNA: TGTGCCAGCTCAACGGGGTGGGGTATGAACACTGAAGCTTTCTTT. Its translation is CASSTGWGMNTEAFF.

This clone was detected a few times. The chain recombines TRBV3-1 (or the pseudogene TRBV3-2) with TRBJ2-7; weak D call: TRBD1 (6 bases). Germline CDR1 is LGHDT and CDR2 is YNNKEL (reference sequence). This CDR3 spans 13 amino acids. The germline V and J ends were trimmed by 4 bases and 4 bases, with 11 bases remaining between them. CDR3 coding DNA: TGTGCCAGCAGCCGAAGGGACATTTACGAGCAGTACTTC. This encodes CASSRRDIYEQYF.

The rearrangement joins TRBV6-5 to TRBJ2-7; the D is unclear. There are 13 residues in the CDR3. Germline V CDR1 and CDR2: MNHEY, SVGAGI. Trimming cost V 7 bases and J 1 base, with 11 bases left between them. Written as DNA, the CDR3 is TGTGCCAGCATGGAATACAGATCCTACGAGCAGTACTTC. Translation gives CASMEYRSYEQYF.

V usage is TRBV5-6 and J usage is TRBJ1-1; a possible D gene is TRBD1 (5 bases). The CDR3 spans 14 residues. Germline values: CDR1 SGHDT, CDR2 YYEEEE. Trimming removed 1 base at V and 2 bases at J, with 9 bases between. CDR3 residues: CASSLRQGNTEAFF. The CDR3 nucleotides read TGTGCCAGCAGCTTGAGGCAGGGAAACACTGAAGCTTTCTTT.

V gene TRBV27 combines with J gene TRBJ2-1, with 7 positions matching TRBD1. The J segment lost 6 bases and the V segment lost 3 bases, leaving 5 bases of the junction unmatched. CDR1 is MNHEY and CDR2 is SMNVEV in the germline V gene (reference sequence). This CDR3 contains 14 residues. The CDR3 DNA sequence: TGTGCCAGCAGTTTGTCAGGGGGACGCAATGAGCAGTTCTTC. It is translated as CASSLSGGRNEQFF.

The chain couples TRBV12-2 to TRBJ2-6; TRBD1, as called in the table, went unchecked against the DNA. TRBV12-2 constitutes a pseudogene. The CDR3 has 18 amino acids. The CDR3 is CASRLFQGSYSGANVLTF. In DNA, the CDR3 is TGTGCAAGTCGCTTATTCCAGGGTTCGTATTCTGGGGCCAACGTCCTGACTTTC.

This clone was seen a single time. CDR3 sequence (DNA): TGTGCCAGCAGTGAAGTTGCAGGGATCACTGAAGCTTTCTTT. This gives the protein CASSEVAGITEAFF. The rearrangement links TRBV6-1 to TRBJ1-1; weak D call: TRBD1 (5 bases). CDR3 length: 14 residues. Germline V gene sequence: CDR1 MNHNS, CDR2 SASEGT. Trimming took 1 base from V and 4 from J, leaving 10 bases between them.

CDR3 nucleotides: TGTGCCAGCAGCCAAGGGCTTTCAGGGAAAGAATCTGGAAACACCATATATTTT. Protein product: CASSQGLSGKESGNTIYF. The rearrangement uses TRBV3-1 (or the pseudogene TRBV3-2) and TRBJ1-3; TRBD1 might be the D (5 bases). This CDR3 comprises 18 residues. Trimming shortened V by 1 base and J by 1 base, and 17 bases separated the two germline ends. Germline V gene data show CDR1 as LGHDT and CDR2 as YNNKEL (reference sequence).

This chain links TRBV6-1 with TRBJ2-7; D possibly corresponds to TRBD1 (6 bases). The V and J ends lost 1 base and 3 bases respectively, with 13 bases between them. CDR3 length: 15 amino acids. Germline loops: CDR1 MNHNS, CDR2 SASEGT. CDR3 amino acids: CASSEDRDYVYEQYF. Written as DNA, the CDR3 is TGTGCCAGCAGTGAAGACAGGGATTATGTCTACGAGCAGTACTTC.